Presented here are 26 T cell receptor beta chains from one specimen sequenced in a study of shared clonotypes between healthy human individuals. The assay was immunoSEQ multiplex PCR, and TCRdb's table has in-frame clones only and misses some. The sample consists of 1.4 million to 1.5 million clones, roughly 96% of them appearing once. The specimen sequenced was naive CD4+ T cells sorted from blood. Sample subset: CD45RA+ positively selected. These receptors originate from a man aged 25-40 years in good health.

The chain has TRBV4-3 and TRBJ1-1; D call uncertain. The CDR3 has 13 amino acids. V gave up 1 base and J gave up 5 bases, with 8 bases separating them. Germline values: CDR1 LGHNA, CDR2 YSLEER. The DNA of the CDR3 is TGCGCCAGCAGCCAAGCACACAGAACTGAAGCTTTCTTT. Protein sequence: CASSQAHRTEAFF.

The gene calls are TRBV10-1 and TRBJ1-1; the D gene is possibly TRBD1 (6 bases). CDR1 is WNHNN, CDR2 SYGVQD, per germline (reference sequence). The V and J ends lost 6 bases and 8 bases respectively, with 13 bases between them. This CDR3 has 12 amino acids. The CDR3 spells CASSSGTTEAFF. The CDR3 DNA sequence: TGCGCCAGCAGCTCCGGGACAACCGAAGCTTTCTTT.

This clone was detected once. The chain recombines TRBV7-6 with TRBJ2-5, with D perhaps being TRBD1 or TRBD2 (5 bases each). Germline CDR1 and CDR2: SGHVS and FNYEAQ. The V and J ends lost 4 bases and 4 bases respectively, with 10 bases between them. This CDR3 comprises 13 residues. The CDR3 DNA reads as TGTGCCAGCAGCTCGTGGGACGGAGAGACCCAGTACTTC. Amino acids: CASSSWDGETQYF.

The chain is built from TRBV5-4 and TRBJ1-2, with 7 bases matching TRBD1. The germline V gene has CDR1 SGHNT and CDR2 YYREEE (reference sequence). The V gene end was trimmed by 0 bases and the J gene end by 3 bases; junction bases not matched to a gene: 11. The CDR3 extends over 17 amino acids. The CDR3 DNA is TGTGCCAGCAGCTTGGGGACAGGCGACCCACCCTACTATGGCTACACCTTC. It translates to CASSLGTGDPPYYGYTF.

The J gene is TRBJ2-1, the V gene TRBV28; TRBD2 agrees at 12 bases. The CDR3 has 15 amino acids. The ends lost 2 bases at V and 7 bases at J; junction bases unmatched: 3. Germline assignment: CDR1 MDHEN and CDR2 SYDVKM. The CDR3 nucleotides are TGTGCCAGCAGTTTAACTAGCGGGAGGATGAATGAGCAGTTCTTC. Its translation: CASSLTSGRMNEQFF.

This clone has just one count. J is TRBJ2-5 and V is TRBV4-1; the D gene is possibly TRBD2 (5 bases). V dropped 0 bases and J dropped 3 bases, with 8 bases sitting between them. The CDR3 is 14 residues long. Germline V gene sequence: CDR1 MGHRA, CDR2 YSYEKL. The CDR3 reads CASSQESSEETQYF. As DNA, the CDR3 is TGCGCCAGCAGCCAAGAGAGTAGCGAAGAGACCCAGTACTTC.

The chain uses TRBV5-1 and TRBJ2-6, with 7 positions matching TRBD2. V dropped 4 bases and J dropped 0; count of bases not matched to a gene: 1. The length of the CDR3 is 15 residues. The V gene's germline CDR1 is SGHRS and CDR2 YFSETQ. This CDR3 reads CASSGTTSGANVLTF. In DNA, the CDR3 is TGCGCCAGCAGCGGGACTACCTCTGGGGCCAACGTCCTGACTTTC. Based on the CDR3 plus reference TRBV5-1 and TRBJ2-6, the full variable domain is KAGVTQTPRYLIKTRGQQVTLSCSPISGHRSVSWYQQTPGQGLQFLFEYFSETQRNKGNFPGRFSGRQFSNSRSEMNVSTLELGDSALYLCASSGTTSGANVLTFGAGSRLTVL.

CDR3 nucleotides: TGTGCCAGCTCACCGGGACAGGGGGCTGTCGAGCAGTACTTC. This translates into CASSPGQGAVEQYF. This chain connects TRBV18 to TRBJ2-7; the match to TRBD1 covers 12 bases. Germline CDR1 is KGHSH and CDR2 is LQKENI. J was trimmed by 6 bases and V by 3 bases; bases with no gene match: 3. This CDR3 spans 14 amino acids.

Concerning this clone: This same CDR3 is encoded by further DNA sequences in the sample. CDR3 amino acids: CASSLTGGYEQYF. DNA for the CDR3: TGTGCCAGCAGCTTAACAGGGGGCTACGAGCAGTACTTC. The chain is built from TRBV7-3 and TRBJ2-7; TRBD1 is a possible D gene (6 bases). The CDR3 has 13 residues. Germline CDR1 and CDR2: SGHTA and FQGTGA. Trimming removed 0 bases at V and 3 bases at J, with 6 bases between.

The chain combines TRBV5-1 with TRBJ2-5, with TRBD1 identical over 7 bases. Germline V gene sequence: CDR1 SGHRS, CDR2 YFSETQ. V shed 2 bases and J 5 bases; nucleotides not matched to a gene: 9. The CDR3 totals 15 residues. For the CDR3, the DNA is TGCGCCAGCAGCTTACAACCGACAGGGACGGAGACCCAGTACTTC. Its translation: CASSLQPTGTETQYF. The full variable domain, in which reference TRBV5-1 and TRBJ2-5 provide the parts outside the CDR3, is KAGVTQTPRYLIKTRGQQVTLSCSPISGHRSVSWYQQTPGQGLQFLFEYFSETQRNKGNFPGRFSGRQFSNSRSEMNVSTLELGDSALYLCASSLQPTGTETQYFGPGTRLLVL.

J is TRBJ2-3 and V is TRBV5-1, with D tentatively TRBD1 (6 bases). Germline V gives CDR1 SGHRS, CDR2 YFSETQ. The CDR3 spans 16 residues. Trimming stripped 4 bases from V and 0 bases from J, with 15 bases between. The chain's CDR3 is CASSTIPQGSTDTQYF. The CDR3 DNA reads TGCGCCAGCAGCACGATCCCCCAGGGGAGCACAGATACGCAGTATTTT.

The chain links TRBV25-1 to TRBJ1-4; D is uncertain. The germline V and J ends were trimmed by 3 bases and 2 bases, with 16 bases remaining between them. The CDR3 loop spans 17 amino acids. CDR1 and CDR2 (germline): MGHDK, SYGVNS. The CDR3 nucleotides read TGTGCCAGCAGTGACTACATAGGTGCAGGTACTAATGAAAAACTGTTTTTT. As protein: CASSDYIGAGTNEKLFF.

The rearrangement joins TRBV7-9 to TRBJ2-2; 9 bases align to TRBD1. Losses at the gene ends were 4 bases for V and 6 bases for J; bases not matched to a gene: 9. CDR1 is SEHNR and CDR2 is FQNEAQ in the germline V gene (reference sequence). The CDR3 totals 16 residues. CDR3 sequence reads: CASSWGTGQGPGELFF. The CDR3 region has the DNA TGTGCCAGCAGCTGGGGGACGGGACAGGGTCCCGGGGAGCTGTTTTTT. The full variable domain, in which reference TRBV7-9 and TRBJ2-2 provide the parts outside the CDR3, is DTGVSQNPRHKITKRGQNVTFRCDPISEHNRLYWYRQTLGQGPEFLTYFQNEAQLEKSRLLSDRFSAERPKGSFSTLEIQRTEQGDSAMYLCASSWGTGQGPGELFFGEGSRLTVL.

The gene calls are TRBV4-2 and TRBJ2-1; D remains ambiguous. V gave up 1 base and J gave up 3 bases, with 10 bases separating them. The CDR3 runs to 15 residues. In germline, CDR1 is LGHNA, CDR2 YNFKEQ. This chain's CDR3 is CASSQVAGSYNEQFF. The CDR3 DNA reads TGTGCCAGCAGCCAAGTCGCAGGCAGCTACAATGAGCAGTTCTTC.

The gene calls are TRBV29-1 and TRBJ2-1, with TRBD1 identical over 7 bases. Germline CDR1 and CDR2: SQVTM and ANQGSEA. V shed 4 bases, J shed 6 bases, and the junction held 9 bases outside the gene matches. This CDR3 has 14 residues. The CDR3 protein is CSVAKGAGGNEQFF. CDR3 nucleotide sequence: TGCAGCGTTGCAAAGGGGGCTGGGGGCAATGAGCAGTTCTTC.

The chain recombines TRBV18 with TRBJ2-7, with a possible D match to TRBD2 (5 bases). CDR1 KGHSH and CDR2 LQKENI come from the germline V gene. The CDR3 has 15 residues. The V end was cut by 2 bases, the J end by 0 bases, with 11 bases between. This CDR3 is CASSPVAFRSYEQYF. CDR3 in DNA: TGTGCCAGCTCACCAGTAGCGTTTCGCTCCTACGAGCAGTACTTC.

The J gene is TRBJ2-5, the V gene TRBV18; 9 bases line up with TRBD2. V was clipped by 1 base and J by 1 base; unmatched bases: 7. Germline values: CDR1 KGHSH, CDR2 LQKENI. The CDR3 covers 17 residues. CDR3 loop: CASSPQRLAGIQETQYF. The DNA for the CDR3 is TGTGCCAGCTCACCACAGAGGCTAGCGGGAATCCAAGAGACCCAGTACTTC.

The chain uses TRBV5-1 and TRBJ2-7; D is uncertain. V was clipped by 6 bases and J by 4 bases, with 11 bases between them. Looked up from germline, CDR1 is SGHRS and CDR2 is YFSETQ. This CDR3 has 12 residues. The CDR3 protein is CASISENYEQYF. CDR3 nucleotide sequence: TGCGCCAGCATCTCGGAGAATTACGAGCAGTACTTC.

The chain employs TRBV2 and TRBJ2-5; D assignment may be TRBD1 or TRBD2 (5 bases each). CDR3 size: 13 residues. The V end lost 3 bases, the J end lost 7 bases, and 12 bases lay between the germline ends. The germline gives CDR1 SNHLY, CDR2 FYNNEI. CDR3: CASSDHARGTQYF. The CDR3 DNA follows: TGTGCCAGCAGTGACCATGCGAGGGGGACCCAGTACTTC.

This chain links TRBV7-2 with TRBJ2-1, with TRBD1 as a possible D gene (6 bases). V was trimmed by 5 bases and J by 6 bases, leaving 20 bases between them. The germline V gene encodes CDR1 SGHTA and CDR2 FQGNSA. The CDR3 totals 16 residues. CDR3 protein: CASSHLGASSRNEQFF. The CDR3 DNA is TGTGCCAGCAGCCACCTGGGGGCGTCTAGCCGCAATGAGCAGTTCTTC.

This clone was recorded once. The rearrangement uses TRBV5-6 and TRBJ2-3; 7 positions match TRBD2. V was clipped by 6 bases and J by 4 bases; unmatched bases: 11. This CDR3 comprises 15 residues. Per germline, CDR1 SGHDT and CDR2 YYEEEE. The CDR3 DNA follows: TGTGCCAGCACCATTAGGGCGGGAGTGGCAGATACGCAGTATTTT. Translation gives CASTIRAGVADTQYF.

This chain uses TRBV4-1 with TRBJ2-2; tentative D call: TRBD1 (6 bases). CDR1 and CDR2 (germline): MGHRA, YSYEKL. The CDR3 spans 16 residues. The V end was cut by 0 bases, the J end by 6 bases, with 14 bases between. CDR3 sequence reads: CASSQEHRDGSGELFF. CDR3 nucleotides: TGCGCCAGCAGCCAAGAGCACAGGGATGGGTCCGGGGAGCTGTTTTTT.

The chain couples TRBV10-3 to TRBJ2-1; 7 bases align to TRBD2. Germline-derived CDR1 and CDR2 are ENHRY and SYGVKD. V lost 7 bases, J lost 0 bases, and 3 bases stayed unmatched. The CDR3 totals 14 residues. CDR3 nucleotides: TGTGCCATCAAGCCTAGCGGCTCCTACAATGAGCAGTTCTTC. Its translation is CAIKPSGSYNEQFF.

The rearrangement joins TRBV18 to TRBJ2-7; 8 bases line up with TRBD2. The germline V gene encodes CDR1 KGHSH and CDR2 LQKENI. The V and J ends lost 3 bases and 2 bases, in that order; junction bases with no gene match: 6. The CDR3 totals 15 residues. The CDR3 protein is CASSPRTGRAYEQYF. The CDR3 DNA sequence: TGTGCCAGCTCACCCCGAACCGGGAGGGCCTACGAGCAGTACTTC.

J is TRBJ2-3 and V is TRBV5-4; D is perhaps TRBD2 (6 bases). V was clipped by 1 base and J by 5 bases, with 8 bases between them. The CDR3 totals 13 residues. Germline V gene data show CDR1 as SGHNT and CDR2 as YYREEE (reference sequence). CDR3 in amino acids: CASSLWRGDTQYF. CDR3 sequence (DNA): TGTGCCAGCAGCTTGTGGAGGGGAGATACGCAGTATTTT.

This chain links TRBV2 with TRBJ1-1; tentative D call: TRBD1 (5 bases). Trimming shortened V by 0 bases and J by 5 bases, and 10 bases separated the two germline ends. There are 14 residues in the CDR3. Germline loops: CDR1 SNHLY, CDR2 FYNNEI. CDR3 sequence: CASSEALQGTEAFF. Written as DNA, the CDR3 is TGTGCCAGCAGTGAAGCGCTTCAGGGAACTGAAGCTTTCTTT. Using reference TRBV2 and TRBJ1-1 for the parts outside the CDR3, the full variable domain is EPEVTQTPSHQVTQMGQEVILRCVPISNHLYFYWYRQILGQKVEFLVSFYNNEISEKSEIFDDQFSVERPDGSNFTLKIRSTKLEDSAMYFCASSEALQGTEAFFGQGTRLTVV.